This record looks at one T cell receptor (beta chain) sequence and its context. This entry is derived from a study of blood T cell repertoires in COVID-19. Only in-frame clones appear in the TCRdb table, and some are missing; sequencing was by immunoSEQ multiplex PCR. The data show approximately 90,000 clones, approximately 89% seen once. What was sequenced was peripheral blood. This TCR was sampled from a man in his sixties with acute or convalescent COVID-19.

The CDR3 sequence: CSVGGGQSEHYEQYF. In DNA form, the CDR3 reads TGCAGCGTTGGGGGAGGACAATCCGAACACTACGAGCAGTACTTC. The chain couples TRBV29-1 to TRBJ2-7; perhaps TRBD2 as D (6 bases). V gave up 4 bases and J gave up 3 bases, with 19 bases separating them. The germline V gene has CDR1 SQVTM and CDR2 ANQGSEA. CDR3 length equals 15 residues.